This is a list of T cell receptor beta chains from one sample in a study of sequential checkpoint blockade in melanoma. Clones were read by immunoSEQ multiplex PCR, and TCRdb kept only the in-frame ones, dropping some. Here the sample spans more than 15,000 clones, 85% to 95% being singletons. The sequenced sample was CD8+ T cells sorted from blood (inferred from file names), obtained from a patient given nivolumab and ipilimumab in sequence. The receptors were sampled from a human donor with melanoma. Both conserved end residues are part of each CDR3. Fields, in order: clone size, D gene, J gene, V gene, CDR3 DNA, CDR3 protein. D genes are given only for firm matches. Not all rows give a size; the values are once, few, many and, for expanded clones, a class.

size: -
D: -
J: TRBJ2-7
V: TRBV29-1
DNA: TGCAGCGGTGGCGACAGGCCCTACGAGCAGTACTTC
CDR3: CSGGDRPYEQYF

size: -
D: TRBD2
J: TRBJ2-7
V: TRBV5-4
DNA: TGTGCCAGCAGCTTGGCGCCTAGCGGGAGTTCCTACGAGCAGTACTTC
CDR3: CASSLAPSGSSYEQYF

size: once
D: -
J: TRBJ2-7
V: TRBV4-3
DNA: TGCGCCAGCAGCCAAGTCTACGAGGGGGAATCCTACGAGCAGTACTTC
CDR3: CASSQVYEGESYEQYF

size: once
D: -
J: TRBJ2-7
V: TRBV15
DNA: TGTGCCACCAGCAGAGATGTAAACACCCACGAGCAGTACTTC
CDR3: CATSRDVNTHEQYF

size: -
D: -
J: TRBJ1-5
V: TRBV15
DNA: TGTGCCACCAGCAGAGATCCCCCTGACAGCGCTACTACCCTGGGGCAGCCCCAGCATTTT
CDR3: CATSRDPPDSATTLGQPQHF

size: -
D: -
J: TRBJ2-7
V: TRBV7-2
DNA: TGTGCCAGCAGCTTAGTCCTCTACGAGCAGTACTTC
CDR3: CASSLVLYEQYF

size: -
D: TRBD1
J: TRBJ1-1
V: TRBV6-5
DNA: TGTGCCAGCAGTTACGGGGGACAGGGGACTGAAGCTTTCTTT
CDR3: CASSYGGQGTEAFF

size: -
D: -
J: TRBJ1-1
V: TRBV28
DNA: TGTGCCAGCAGGCCCCTTGGGACAAGCAGTGAAGCTTTCTTT
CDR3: CASRPLGTSSEAFF

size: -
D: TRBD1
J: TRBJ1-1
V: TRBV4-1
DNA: TGCGCCAGCAGCCAAGATCTAGGGGGACAGGGTCTCATGAACACTGAAGCTTTCTTT
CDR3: CASSQDLGGQGLMNTEAFF

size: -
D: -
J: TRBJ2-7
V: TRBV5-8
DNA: TGTGCCAGCAATGGGGCAGGCCCCTACGAGCAGTACTTC
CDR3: CASNGAGPYEQYF

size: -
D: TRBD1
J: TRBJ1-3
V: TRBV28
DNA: TGTGCCAGCAGTTTATATTCGGGGACAGGTGGCCTTGGAAACACCATATATTTT
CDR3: CASSLYSGTGGLGNTIYF

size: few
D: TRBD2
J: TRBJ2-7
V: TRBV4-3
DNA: TGCGCCAGCAGCCAAGATGGGGACTCCCGGGGGGACGAGCAGTACTTC
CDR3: CASSQDGDSRGDEQYF

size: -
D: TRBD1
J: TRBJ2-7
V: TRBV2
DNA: TGTGCCAGCAGAGGGGGCAGCTCCTACGAGCAGTACTTC
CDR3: CASRGGSSYEQYF

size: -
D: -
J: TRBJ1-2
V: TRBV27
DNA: TGTGCCAGCAGCCAAGGACAGAACTATGGCTACACCTTC
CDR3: CASSQGQNYGYTF

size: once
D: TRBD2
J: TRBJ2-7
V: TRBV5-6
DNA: TGTGCCAGCAGCGGGGGACTAGTCTACGAGCAGTACTTC
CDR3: CASSGGLVYEQYF

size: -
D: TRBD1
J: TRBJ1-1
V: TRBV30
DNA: TGTGCCTTAACGGGGACAGTGAACACTGAAGCTTTCTTT
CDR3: CALTGTVNTEAFF

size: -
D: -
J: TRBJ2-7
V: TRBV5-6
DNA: TGTGCCAGCAGCATCGGACAGTCCTACGAGCAGTACTTC
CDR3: CASSIGQSYEQYF

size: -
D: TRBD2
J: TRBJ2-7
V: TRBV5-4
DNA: TGTGCCAGCAGCCCGACTAGCGCGAGCTACGAGCAGTACTTC
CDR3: CASSPTSASYEQYF

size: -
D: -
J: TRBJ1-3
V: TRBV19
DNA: TGTGCCAGTAGTATCGGCGACAGTCGATACTCTGGAAACACCATATATTTT
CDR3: CASSIGDSRYSGNTIYF

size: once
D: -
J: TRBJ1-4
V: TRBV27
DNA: TGTGCCAGCAGCGGCAGGGGCAAAGAAAAACTGTTTTTT
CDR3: CASSGRGKEKLFF

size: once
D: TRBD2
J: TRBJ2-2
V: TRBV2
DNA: TGTGCCAGCGGTGGACTAGCGGGGAGGCCCGGGGAGCTGTTTTTT
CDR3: CASGGLAGRPGELFF

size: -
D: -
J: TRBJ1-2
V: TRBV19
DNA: TGTGCCAGTAGCCCGGGGCTGGGGGCCTATGGCTACACCTTC
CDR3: CASSPGLGAYGYTF

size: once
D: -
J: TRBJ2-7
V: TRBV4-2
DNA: TGTGCCAGCAGCCAAGACAGGGGGGCATTCTACGAGCAGTACTTC
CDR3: CASSQDRGAFYEQYF

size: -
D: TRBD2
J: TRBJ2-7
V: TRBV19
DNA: TGTGCCAGTAGTCTCGCGGGAGACTTCGAGCAGTACTTC
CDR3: CASSLAGDFEQYF

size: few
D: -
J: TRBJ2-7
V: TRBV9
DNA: TGTGCCAGCAGCGTAGAGGCGGAAACTTACTACGAGCAGTACTTC
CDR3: CASSVEAETYYEQYF

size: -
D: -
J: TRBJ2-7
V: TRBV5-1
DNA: TGCGCCAGCAGCCGGGGTGGCGAGCAGTACTTC
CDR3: CASSRGGEQYF

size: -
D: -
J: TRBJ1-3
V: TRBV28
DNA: TGTGCCAGCAGTTTAACGGCTGAGGGATCCGGAAACACCATATATTTT
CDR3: CASSLTAEGSGNTIYF

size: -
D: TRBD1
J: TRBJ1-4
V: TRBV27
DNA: TGTGCCAGCAGGGGGGGACAGGGCACACCTAATGAAAAACTGTTTTTT
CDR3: CASRGGQGTPNEKLFF

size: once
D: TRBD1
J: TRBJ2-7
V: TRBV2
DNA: TGTGCCAGCAGGGGACAGGGAAAACACGAGCAGTACTTC
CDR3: CASRGQGKHEQYF

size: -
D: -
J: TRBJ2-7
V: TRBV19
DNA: TGTGCCAGTAGTCCCACCCCAACAGGGACCTACGAGCAGTACTTC
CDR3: CASSPTPTGTYEQYF

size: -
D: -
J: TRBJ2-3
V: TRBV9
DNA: TGTGCCAGCAGCGTAGGACAGGTCCCAGAGTCCGATACGCAGTATTTT
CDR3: CASSVGQVPESDTQYF

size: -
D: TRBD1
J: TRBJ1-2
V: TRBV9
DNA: TGTGCCAGCACCCCATTCTCGGGACAGGGAAATGGCTACACCTTC
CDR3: CASTPFSGQGNGYTF

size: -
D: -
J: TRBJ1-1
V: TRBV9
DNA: TGTGCCAGCAGCCCGCTAGGAGGCACTGAAGCTTTCTTT
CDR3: CASSPLGGTEAFF

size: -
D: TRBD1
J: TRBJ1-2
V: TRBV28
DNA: TGTGCCAGCAGGGGGACAGGGCGGCCGGTCTATGGCTACACCTTC
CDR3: CASRGTGRPVYGYTF

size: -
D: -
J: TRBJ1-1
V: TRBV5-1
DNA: TGCGCCAGCAGCTTGGGGGGAGGGACTGAAGCTTTCTTT
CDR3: CASSLGGGTEAFF

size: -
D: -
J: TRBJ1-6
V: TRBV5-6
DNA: TGTGCCAGCAGCTTTGTACAGGGCGCTTCACCCCTCCACTTT
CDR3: CASSFVQGASPLHF

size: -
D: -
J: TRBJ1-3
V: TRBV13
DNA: TGTGCCAGCAGCTTAATCTCGGCGGGGCAGGGCAGCTCTGGAAACACCATATATTTT
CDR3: CASSLISAGQGSSGNTIYF

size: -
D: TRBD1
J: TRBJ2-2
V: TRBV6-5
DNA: TGTGCCAGCAGTTACAGTACAGGGGGCACCGGGGAGCTGTTTTTT
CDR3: CASSYSTGGTGELFF

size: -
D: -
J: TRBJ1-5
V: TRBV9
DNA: TGTGCCAGCAGCGTAGATCTGGGCCGGGGTCAGCCCCAGCATTTT
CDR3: CASSVDLGRGQPQHF

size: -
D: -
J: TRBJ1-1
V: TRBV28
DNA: TGTGCCAGCAGTTTCAGGGCCCCTGAAGCTTTCTTT
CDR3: CASSFRAPEAFF

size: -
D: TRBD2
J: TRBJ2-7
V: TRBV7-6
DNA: TGTGCCAGCAGCTTAGGAGGCGGGAGGGCCTTAGACGAGCAGTACTTC
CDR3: CASSLGGGRALDEQYF

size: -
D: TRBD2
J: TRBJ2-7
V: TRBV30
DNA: TGTGCCTGGAGTGTACCAGGGGGACTAGCGGGAGCCCACGAGCAGTACTTC
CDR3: CAWSVPGGLAGAHEQYF

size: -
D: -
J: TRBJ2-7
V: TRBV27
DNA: TGTGCCAGCAGTTCAAACTTGCAGGGCCACGAGCAGTACTTC
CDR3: CASSSNLQGHEQYF

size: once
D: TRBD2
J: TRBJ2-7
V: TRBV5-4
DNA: TGTGCCAGCAGCAATAGCGGGAAGGGATACGAGCAGTACTTC
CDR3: CASSNSGKGYEQYF

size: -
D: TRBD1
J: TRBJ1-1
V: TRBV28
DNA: TGTGCCAGCAGCTGGACAGGCGGAACTGAAGCTTTCTTT
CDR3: CASSWTGGTEAFF

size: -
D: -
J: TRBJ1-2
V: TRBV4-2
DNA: TGTGCCAGCAGCCTCGGGGAGAAGTATGGCTACACCTTC
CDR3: CASSLGEKYGYTF

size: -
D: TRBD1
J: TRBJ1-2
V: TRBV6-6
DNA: TGTGCCAGCGTTCCGGGACAGGCTGATGGCTACACCTTC
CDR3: CASVPGQADGYTF

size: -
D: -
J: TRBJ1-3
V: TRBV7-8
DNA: TGTGCCAGCAGTCCTTACGGGTCTGGAAACACCATATATTTT
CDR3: CASSPYGSGNTIYF

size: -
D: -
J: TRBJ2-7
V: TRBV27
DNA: TGTGCCAGCAGTTTAATCGGGGGCTCCTACGAGCAGTACTTC
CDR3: CASSLIGGSYEQYF

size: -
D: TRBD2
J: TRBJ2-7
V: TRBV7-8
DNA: TGTGCCAGCAGCTACTCACCCCGGCGGGAGGGTTCCTACGAGCAGTACTTC
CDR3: CASSYSPRREGSYEQYF

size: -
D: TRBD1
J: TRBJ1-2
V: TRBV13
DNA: TGTGCCAGCAGCTTAGGCCGAGGCAGGGGGGACTATGGCTACACCTTC
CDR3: CASSLGRGRGDYGYTF

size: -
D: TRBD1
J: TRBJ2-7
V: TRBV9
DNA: TGTGCCAGCAGCGACGAGACAGGGGGCGCGGAGGACGAGCAGTACTTC
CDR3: CASSDETGGAEDEQYF

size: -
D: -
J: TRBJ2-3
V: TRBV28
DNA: TGTGCCAGCAGTTTTCTCTCAGGGACAGATACGCAGTATTTT
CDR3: CASSFLSGTDTQYF

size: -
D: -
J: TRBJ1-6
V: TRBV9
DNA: TGTGCCAGCGGCCAGGGCTCCTATAATTCACCCCTCCACTTT
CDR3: CASGQGSYNSPLHF

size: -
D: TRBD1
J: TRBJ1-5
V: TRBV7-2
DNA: TGTGCCAGCAGCTTAGAGGGACAGGGTTATCGTCAGCCCCAGCATTTT
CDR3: CASSLEGQGYRQPQHF

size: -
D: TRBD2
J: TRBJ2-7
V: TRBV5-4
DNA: TGTGCCAGCAGCCCGAGCGGGAGGGCCCCCTACGAGCAGTACTTC
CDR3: CASSPSGRAPYEQYF

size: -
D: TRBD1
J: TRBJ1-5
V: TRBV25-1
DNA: TGTGCCAGCAGTGATATCGGGACAGATAATCAGCCCCAGCATTTT
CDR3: CASSDIGTDNQPQHF

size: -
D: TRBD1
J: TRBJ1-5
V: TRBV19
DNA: TGTGCCAGTAGATTTGGGACAGGGGTTGGCAATCAGCCCCAGCATTTT
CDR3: CASRFGTGVGNQPQHF

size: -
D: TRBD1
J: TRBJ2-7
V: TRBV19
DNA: TGTGCCAGTAGTATGGGGACAGGGTCCTACGAGCAGTACTTC
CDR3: CASSMGTGSYEQYF

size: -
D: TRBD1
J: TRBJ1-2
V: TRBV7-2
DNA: TGTGCCAGCACCAGGGACAGGGGGGACTATGGCTACACCTTC
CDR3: CASTRDRGDYGYTF